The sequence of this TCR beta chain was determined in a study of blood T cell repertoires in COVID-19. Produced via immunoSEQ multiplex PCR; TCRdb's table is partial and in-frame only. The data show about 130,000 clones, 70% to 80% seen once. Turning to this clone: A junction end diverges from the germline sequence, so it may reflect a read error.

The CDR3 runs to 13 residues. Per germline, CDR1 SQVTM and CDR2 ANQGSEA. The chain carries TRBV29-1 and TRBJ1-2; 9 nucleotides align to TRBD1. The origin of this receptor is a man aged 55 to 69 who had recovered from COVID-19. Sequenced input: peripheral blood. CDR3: CSVEPGQGYGCTF. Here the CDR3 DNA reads TGCAGCGTTGAACCGGGACAGGGCTATGGCTGCACCTTC.